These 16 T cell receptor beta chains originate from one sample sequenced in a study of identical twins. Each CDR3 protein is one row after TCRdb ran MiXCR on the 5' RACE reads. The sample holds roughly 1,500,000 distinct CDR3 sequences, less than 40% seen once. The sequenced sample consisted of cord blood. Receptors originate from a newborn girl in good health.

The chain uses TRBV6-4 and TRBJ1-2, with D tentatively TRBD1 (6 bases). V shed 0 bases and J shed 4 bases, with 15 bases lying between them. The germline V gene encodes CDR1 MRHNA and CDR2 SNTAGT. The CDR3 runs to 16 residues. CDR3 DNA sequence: TGTGCCAGCAGTGACTCGGTGGGGACCAGGGGCTATGGCTACACCTTC. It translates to CASSDSVGTRGYGYTF.

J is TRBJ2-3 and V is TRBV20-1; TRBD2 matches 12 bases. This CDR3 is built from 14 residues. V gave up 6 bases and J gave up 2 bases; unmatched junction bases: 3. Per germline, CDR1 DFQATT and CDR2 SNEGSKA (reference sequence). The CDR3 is CSARTSGTTDTQYF. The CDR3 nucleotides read TGCAGTGCGAGGACTAGCGGGACCACAGATACGCAGTATTTT.

The DNA for the CDR3 is TGTGCCAGCAGCCCATCCGGGACAACTAACACCGGGGAGCTGTTTTTT. It translates to CASSPSGTTNTGELFF. The chain links TRBV7-2 to TRBJ2-2; possibly TRBD1 for D (6 bases). This CDR3 is built from 16 residues. Germline lookup yields CDR1 SGHTA and CDR2 FQGNSA. Trimming took 5 bases from V and 2 from J, leaving 15 bases between them.

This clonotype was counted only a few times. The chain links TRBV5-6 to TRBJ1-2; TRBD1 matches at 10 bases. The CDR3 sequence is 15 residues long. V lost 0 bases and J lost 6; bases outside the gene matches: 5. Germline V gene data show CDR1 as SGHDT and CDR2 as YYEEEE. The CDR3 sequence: CASSLVGTGVHGYTF. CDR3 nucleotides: TGTGCCAGCAGCTTGGTTGGGACAGGGGTTCATGGCTACACCTTC.

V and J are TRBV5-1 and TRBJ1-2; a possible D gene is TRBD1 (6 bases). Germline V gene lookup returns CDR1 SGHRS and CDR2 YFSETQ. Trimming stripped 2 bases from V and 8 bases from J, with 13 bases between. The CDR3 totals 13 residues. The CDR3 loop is CASSLDRPGGYTF. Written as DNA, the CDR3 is TGCGCCAGCAGCTTAGACAGGCCGGGAGGCTACACCTTC.

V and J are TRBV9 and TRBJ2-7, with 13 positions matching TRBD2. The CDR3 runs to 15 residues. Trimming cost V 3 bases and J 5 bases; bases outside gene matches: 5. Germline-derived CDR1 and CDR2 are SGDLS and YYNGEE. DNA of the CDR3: TGTGCCAGCAGCGCCTTCGGGACTAGCGGGGACGAGCAGTACTTC. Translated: CASSAFGTSGDEQYF.

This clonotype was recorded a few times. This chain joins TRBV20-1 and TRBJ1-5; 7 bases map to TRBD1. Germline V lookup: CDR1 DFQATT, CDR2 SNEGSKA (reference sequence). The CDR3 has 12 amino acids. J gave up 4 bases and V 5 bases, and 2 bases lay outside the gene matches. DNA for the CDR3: TGCAGTGCTCCGGGACAGAATCAGCCCCAGCATTTT. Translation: CSAPGQNQPQHF.

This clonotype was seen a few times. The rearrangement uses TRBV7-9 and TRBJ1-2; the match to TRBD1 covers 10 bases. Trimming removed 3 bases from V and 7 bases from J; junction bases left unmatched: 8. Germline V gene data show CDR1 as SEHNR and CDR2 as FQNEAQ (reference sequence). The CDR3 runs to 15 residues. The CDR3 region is CASSFPLGQGPGYTF. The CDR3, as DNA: TGTGCCAGCAGCTTTCCCCTGGGACAGGGGCCTGGCTACACCTTC.

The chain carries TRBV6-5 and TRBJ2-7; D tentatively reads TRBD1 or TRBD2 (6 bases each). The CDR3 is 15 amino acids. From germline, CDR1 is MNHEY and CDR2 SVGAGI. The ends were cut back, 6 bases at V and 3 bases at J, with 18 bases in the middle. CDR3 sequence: CASSPRQAGGYEQYF. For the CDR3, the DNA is TGTGCCAGCAGCCCCCGACAGGCCGGGGGCTACGAGCAGTACTTC.

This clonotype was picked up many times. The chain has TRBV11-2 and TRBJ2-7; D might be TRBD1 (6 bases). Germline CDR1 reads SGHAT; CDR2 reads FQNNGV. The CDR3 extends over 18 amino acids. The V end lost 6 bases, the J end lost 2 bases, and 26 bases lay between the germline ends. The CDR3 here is CASRGAQVGQIPPYEQYF. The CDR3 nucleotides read TGTGCCAGCAGAGGAGCTCAGGTCGGACAGATACCTCCCTACGAGCAGTACTTC.

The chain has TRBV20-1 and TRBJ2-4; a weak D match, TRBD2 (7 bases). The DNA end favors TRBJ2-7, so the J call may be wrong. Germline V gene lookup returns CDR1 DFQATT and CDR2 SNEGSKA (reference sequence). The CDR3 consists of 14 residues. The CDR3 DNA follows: TGCAGTGCTAAGAGGGGGGGCGGTACCTACGAGCAGTACTTC. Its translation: CSAKRGGGTYEQYF.

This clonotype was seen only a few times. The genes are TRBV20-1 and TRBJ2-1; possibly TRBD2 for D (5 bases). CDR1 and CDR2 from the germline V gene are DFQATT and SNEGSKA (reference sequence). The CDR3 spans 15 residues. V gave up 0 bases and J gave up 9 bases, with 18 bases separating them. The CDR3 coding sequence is TGCAGTGCTAGAGATCCCTGGACTCTCCGGGGTGAGCAGTTCTTC. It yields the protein CSARDPWTLRGEQFF.

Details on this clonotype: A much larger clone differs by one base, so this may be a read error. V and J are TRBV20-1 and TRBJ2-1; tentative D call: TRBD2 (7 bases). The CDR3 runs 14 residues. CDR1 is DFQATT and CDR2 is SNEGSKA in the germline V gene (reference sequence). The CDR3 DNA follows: TGCGGTGCTAGACGGGGGGCCTCCTACAATGAGCAGTTCTTC. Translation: CGARRGASYNEQFF.

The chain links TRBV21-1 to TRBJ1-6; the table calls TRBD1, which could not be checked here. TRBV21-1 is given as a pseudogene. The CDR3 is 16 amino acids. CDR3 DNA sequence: TGTGCCAGCGGCAAAGCGGAACAGGGAAATAATTCACCCCTCCACTTT. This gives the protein CASGKAEQGNNSPLHF.

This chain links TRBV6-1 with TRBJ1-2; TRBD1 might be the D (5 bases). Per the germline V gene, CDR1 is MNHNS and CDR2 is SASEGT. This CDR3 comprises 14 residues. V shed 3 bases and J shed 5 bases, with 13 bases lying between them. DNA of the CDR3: TGTGCCAGCAGTGACCGAGGGGTTTGGTATGGCTACACCTTC. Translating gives CASSDRGVWYGYTF.

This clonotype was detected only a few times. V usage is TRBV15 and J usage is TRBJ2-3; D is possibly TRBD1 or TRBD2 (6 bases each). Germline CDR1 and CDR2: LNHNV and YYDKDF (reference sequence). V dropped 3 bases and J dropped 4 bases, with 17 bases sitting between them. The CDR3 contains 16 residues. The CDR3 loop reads CATSSGGPQTPDTQYF. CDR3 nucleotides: TGTGCCACCAGCAGTGGGGGGCCCCAAACCCCAGATACGCAGTATTTT. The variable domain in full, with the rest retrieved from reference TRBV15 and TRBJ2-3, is DAMVIQNPRYQVTQFGKPVTLSCSQTLNHNVMYWYQQKSSQAPKLLFHYYDKDFNNEADTPDNFQSRRPNTSFCFLDIRSPGLGDTAMYLCATSSGGPQTPDTQYFGPGTRLTVL.